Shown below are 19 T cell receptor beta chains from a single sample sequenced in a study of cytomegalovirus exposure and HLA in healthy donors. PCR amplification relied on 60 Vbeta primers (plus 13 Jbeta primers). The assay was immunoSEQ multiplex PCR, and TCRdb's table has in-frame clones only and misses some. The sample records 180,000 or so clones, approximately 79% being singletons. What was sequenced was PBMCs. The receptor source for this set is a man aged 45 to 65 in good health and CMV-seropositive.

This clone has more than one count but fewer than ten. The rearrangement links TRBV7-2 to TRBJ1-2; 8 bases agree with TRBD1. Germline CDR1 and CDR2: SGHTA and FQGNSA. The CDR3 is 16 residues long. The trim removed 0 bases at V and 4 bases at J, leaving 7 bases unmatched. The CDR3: CASSLASQGAIYGYTF. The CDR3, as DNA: TGTGCCAGCAGCTTAGCGTCCCAGGGGGCGATCTATGGCTACACCTTC.

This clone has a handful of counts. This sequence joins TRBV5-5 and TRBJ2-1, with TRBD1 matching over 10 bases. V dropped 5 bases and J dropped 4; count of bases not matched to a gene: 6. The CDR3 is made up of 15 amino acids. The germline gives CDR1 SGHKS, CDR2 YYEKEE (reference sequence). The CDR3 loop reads CASRPDRGAYNEQFF. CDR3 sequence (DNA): TGTGCCAGCAGACCGGACAGGGGGGCGTACAATGAGCAGTTCTTC. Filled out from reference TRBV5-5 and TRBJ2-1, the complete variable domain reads DAGVTQSPTHLIKTRGQQVTLRCSPISGHKSVSWYQQVLGQGPQFIFQYYEKEERGRGNFPDRFSARQFPNYSSELNVNALLLGDSALYLCASRPDRGAYNEQFFGPGTRLTVL.

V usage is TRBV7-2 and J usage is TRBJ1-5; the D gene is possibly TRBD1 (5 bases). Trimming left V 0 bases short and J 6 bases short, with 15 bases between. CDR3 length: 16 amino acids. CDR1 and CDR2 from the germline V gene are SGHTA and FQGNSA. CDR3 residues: CASSLAGTERGQPQHF. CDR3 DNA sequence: TGTGCCAGCAGCTTAGCCGGGACTGAGAGGGGTCAGCCCCAGCATTTT.

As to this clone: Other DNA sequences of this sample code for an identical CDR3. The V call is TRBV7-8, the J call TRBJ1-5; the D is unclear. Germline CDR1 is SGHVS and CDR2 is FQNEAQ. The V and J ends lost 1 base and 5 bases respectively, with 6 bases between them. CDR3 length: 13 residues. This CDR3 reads CASSLGGDQPQHF. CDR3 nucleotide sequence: TGTGCCAGCAGCTTAGGCGGGGATCAGCCCCAGCATTTT.

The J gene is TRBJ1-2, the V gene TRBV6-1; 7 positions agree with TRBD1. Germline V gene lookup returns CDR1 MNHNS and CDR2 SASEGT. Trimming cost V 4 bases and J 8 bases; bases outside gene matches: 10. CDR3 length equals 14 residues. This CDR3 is CASSGAGTARGYTF. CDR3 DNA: TGTGCCAGCAGTGGAGCCGGGACAGCACGGGGCTACACCTTC.

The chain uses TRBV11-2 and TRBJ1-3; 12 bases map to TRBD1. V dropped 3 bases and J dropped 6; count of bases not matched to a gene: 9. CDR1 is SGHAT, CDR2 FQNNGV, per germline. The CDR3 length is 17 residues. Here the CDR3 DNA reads TGTGCCAGCAGCTTTTTGGGACAGGGGGCATTAATAAACACCATATATTTT. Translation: CASSFLGQGALINTIYF.

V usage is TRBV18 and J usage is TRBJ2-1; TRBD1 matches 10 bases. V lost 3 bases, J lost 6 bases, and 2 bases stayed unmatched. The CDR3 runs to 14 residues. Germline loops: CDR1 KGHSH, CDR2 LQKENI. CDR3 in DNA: TGTGCCAGCTCACCGGGACAGGGGTTCAATGAGCAGTTCTTC. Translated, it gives CASSPGQGFNEQFF.

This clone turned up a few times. This CDR3 is CSRRGTDTEAFF. Written as DNA, the CDR3 is TGCTCAAGGCGGGGGACGGACACTGAAGCTTTCTTT. The rearrangement joins TRBV4-3 to TRBJ1-1, with D possibly being TRBD1 (5 bases). This CDR3 has 12 residues. In germline, CDR1 is LGHNA, CDR2 YSLEER.

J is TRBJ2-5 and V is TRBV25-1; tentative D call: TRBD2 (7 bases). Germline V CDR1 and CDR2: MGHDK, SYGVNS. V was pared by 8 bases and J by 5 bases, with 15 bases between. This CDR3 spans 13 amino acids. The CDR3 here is CASQRGGTETQYF. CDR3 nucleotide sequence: TGTGCCAGCCAGAGGGGGGGAACGGAGACCCAGTACTTC. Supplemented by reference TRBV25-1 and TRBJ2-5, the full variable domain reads EADIYQTPRYLVIGTGKKITLECSQTMGHDKMYWYQQDPGMELHLIHYSYGVNSTEKGDLSSESTVSRIRTEHFPLTLESARPSHTSQYLCASQRGGTETQYFGPGTRLLVL.

The CDR3 DNA sequence: TGTGCCAGTAGCCCAGCGGGGGGTGATGTAAATGAGCAGTTCTTC. Protein sequence: CASSPAGGDVNEQFF. V usage is TRBV19 and J usage is TRBJ2-1; 9 positions agree with TRBD2. CDR3 size: 15 residues. Trimming cost V 6 bases and J 7 bases; bases outside gene matches: 10. Germline-derived CDR1 and CDR2 are LNHDA and SQIVND (reference sequence). Full variable domain (remainder filled in from reference TRBV19 and TRBJ2-1): DGGITQSPKYLFRKEGQNVTLSCEQNLNHDAMYWYRQDPGQGLRLIYYSQIVNDFQKGDIAEGYSVSREKKESFPLTVTSAQKNPTAFYLCASSPAGGDVNEQFFGPGTRLTVL.

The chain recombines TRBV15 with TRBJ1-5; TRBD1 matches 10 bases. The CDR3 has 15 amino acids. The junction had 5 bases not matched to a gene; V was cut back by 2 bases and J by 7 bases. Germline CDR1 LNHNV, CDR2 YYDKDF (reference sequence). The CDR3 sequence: CATSRLGQGEQPQHF. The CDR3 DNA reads TGTGCCACCAGCAGATTAGGACAGGGGGAACAGCCCCAGCATTTT.

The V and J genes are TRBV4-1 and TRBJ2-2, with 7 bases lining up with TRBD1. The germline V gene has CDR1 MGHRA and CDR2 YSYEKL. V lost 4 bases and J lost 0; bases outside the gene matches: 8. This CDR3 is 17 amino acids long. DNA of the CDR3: TGCGCCAGCAGCCGAGATGACAGGGTCGCGAACACCGGGGAGCTGTTTTTT. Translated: CASSRDDRVANTGELFF.

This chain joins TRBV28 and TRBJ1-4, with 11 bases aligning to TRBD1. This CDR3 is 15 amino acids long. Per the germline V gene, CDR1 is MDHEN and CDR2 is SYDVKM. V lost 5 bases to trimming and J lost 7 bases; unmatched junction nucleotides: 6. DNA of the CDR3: TGTGCCAGCAGTAGCCCGGGACAGGGGGTTGAAAAACTGTTTTTT. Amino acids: CASSSPGQGVEKLFF.

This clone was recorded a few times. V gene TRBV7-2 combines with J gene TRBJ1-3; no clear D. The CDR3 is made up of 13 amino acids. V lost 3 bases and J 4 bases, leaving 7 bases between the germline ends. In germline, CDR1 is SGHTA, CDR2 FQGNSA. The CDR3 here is CASSFNSGNTIYF. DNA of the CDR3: TGTGCCAGCAGCTTTAATTCCGGAAACACCATATATTTT.

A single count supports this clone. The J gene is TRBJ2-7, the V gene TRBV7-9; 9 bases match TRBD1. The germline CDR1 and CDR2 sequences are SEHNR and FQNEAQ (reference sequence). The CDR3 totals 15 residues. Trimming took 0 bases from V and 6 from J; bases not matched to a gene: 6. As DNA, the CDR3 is TGTGCCAGCAGCTTAGCTGGACAGGGGCCGTCCGAGCAGTACGTC. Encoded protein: CASSLAGQGPSEQYV.

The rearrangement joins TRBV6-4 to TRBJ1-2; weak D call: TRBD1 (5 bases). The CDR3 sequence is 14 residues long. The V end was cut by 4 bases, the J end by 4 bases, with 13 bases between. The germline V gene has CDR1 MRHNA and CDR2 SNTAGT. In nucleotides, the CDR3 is TGTGCCAGCAGTGTTAACGGGGGGACCTATGGCTACACCTTC. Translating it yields CASSVNGGTYGYTF.

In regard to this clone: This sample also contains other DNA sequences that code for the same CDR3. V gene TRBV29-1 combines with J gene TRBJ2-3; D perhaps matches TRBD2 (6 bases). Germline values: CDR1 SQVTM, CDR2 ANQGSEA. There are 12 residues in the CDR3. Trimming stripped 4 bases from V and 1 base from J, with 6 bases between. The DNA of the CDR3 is TGCAGCGTTGGGGGGGGCACAGATACGCAGTATTTT. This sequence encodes CSVGGGTDTQYF.

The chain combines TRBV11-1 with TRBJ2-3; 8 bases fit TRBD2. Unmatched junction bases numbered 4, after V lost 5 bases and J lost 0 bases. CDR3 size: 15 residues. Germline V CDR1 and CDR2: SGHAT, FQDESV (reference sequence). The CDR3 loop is CASSQTGGSTDTQYF. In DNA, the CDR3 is TGTGCCAGCAGCCAAACGGGGGGGAGCACAGATACGCAGTATTTT.

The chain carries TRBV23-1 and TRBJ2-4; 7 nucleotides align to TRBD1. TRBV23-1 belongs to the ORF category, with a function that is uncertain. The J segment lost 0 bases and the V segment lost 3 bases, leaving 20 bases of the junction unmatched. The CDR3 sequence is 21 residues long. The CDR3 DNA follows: TGCGCCAGCAGTCAGGGGGACAGAAGTTCGTTCGCTTCGCTAGCCAAAAACATTCAGTACTTC. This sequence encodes CASSQGDRSSFASLAKNIQYF.